A single sample is the source of the 24 T cell receptor beta chains below, sequenced in a study of T-cell memory formation after mild COVID-19. MiXCR was run by TCRdb on the 5' RACE reads, yielding one entry per CDR3 protein. The sample holds about 130,000 distinct CDR3 sequences; about 15% are singletons and the top ten take over 11%. Specimen: PBMCs or a T cell subset sorted from them (not recorded which). These receptors all come from an adult woman who had mild COVID-19 (a few samples of this study predate the infection). Cell type and time point are not known.

The V gene is TRBV20-1, the J gene TRBJ1-2; 8 bases agree with TRBD1. Germline V gene sequence: CDR1 DFQATT, CDR2 SNEGSKA (reference sequence). V lost 0 bases, J lost 2 bases, and 11 bases stayed unmatched. CDR3 length equals 17 residues. The CDR3 DNA reads as TGCAGTGCTAGAGATAGGTACAGGGGGAATTTGAACTATGGCTACACCTTC. Translation gives CSARDRYRGNLNYGYTF.

The chain employs TRBV29-1 and TRBJ2-5; TRBD2 might be the D (6 bases). Germline assignment: CDR1 SQVTM and CDR2 ANQGSEA. Trimming took 6 bases from V and 5 from J, leaving 16 bases between them. The length of the CDR3 is 13 residues. The CDR3 sequence is CSVKGTQLETQYF. CDR3 in DNA: TGCAGCGTCAAGGGGACTCAACTGGAGACCCAGTACTTC.

In its sample, this clonotype was seen many times. The chain employs TRBV7-7 and TRBJ2-2; D ambiguous. The CDR3 spans 16 residues. The germline V gene encodes CDR1 SSHAT and CDR2 FNYEAQ (reference sequence). Trimming shortened V by 1 base and J by 6 bases, and 15 bases separated the two germline ends. This CDR3 reads CASSLVISSRPGELFF. CDR3 sequence (DNA): TGTGCCAGCAGCTTAGTTATATCTTCTCGCCCCGGGGAGCTGTTTTTT.

V is TRBV2 and J is TRBJ2-1; weak D call: TRBD2 (5 bases). Germline V gene sequence: CDR1 SNHLY, CDR2 FYNNEI. This CDR3 has 15 residues. Trimming removed 3 bases from V and 0 bases from J, with 9 bases in between. In DNA form, the CDR3 reads TGTGCCAGCAGTGAGGACGGGGTCTCCTACAATGAGCAGTTCTTC. Protein: CASSEDGVSYNEQFF.

This clonotype was seen a handful of times. This chain uses TRBV13 with TRBJ1-1, with D hard to call. Trimming took 5 bases from V and 3 from J, leaving 7 bases between them. The CDR3 sequence is 12 residues long. From germline, CDR1 is PRHDT and CDR2 FYEKMQ (reference sequence). CDR3 bases: TGTGCCAGCAGCCTAGTTTACACTGAAGCTTTCTTT. This translates into CASSLVYTEAFF.

This clonotype was counted a few times. This chain links TRBV29-1 with TRBJ2-5; TRBD1 matches 7 bases. The CDR3 is 12 amino acids. J lost 0 bases, V lost 6 bases, and 1 base had no gene match. Germline lookup yields CDR1 SQVTM and CDR2 ANQGSEA. CDR3 in DNA: TGCAGCGTGACAGGGAACCAAGAGACCCAGTACTTC. This encodes CSVTGNQETQYF.

The V gene is TRBV4-1, the J gene TRBJ1-5; TRBD1 might be the D (6 bases). Germline assignment: CDR1 MGHRA and CDR2 YSYEKL. This CDR3 has 13 amino acids. V was pared by 6 bases and J by 1 base, with 7 bases between. In DNA form, the CDR3 reads TGCGCCAGCAGAGGACAGAGCAATCAGCCCCAGCATTTT. Its protein product is CASRGQSNQPQHF.

The V gene is TRBV12-3 or TRBV12-4, the J gene TRBJ2-1; the D is unclear. There are 11 residues in the CDR3. The V and J ends lost 6 bases and 9 bases respectively, with 9 bases between them. As DNA, the CDR3 is TGTGCCAGCAGACTTGACGGTGAGCAGTTCTTC. This sequence encodes CASRLDGEQFF.

This rearrangement joins TRBV20-1 to TRBJ1-6, with TRBD1 identical over 7 bases. The germline CDR1 and CDR2 sequences are DFQATT and SNEGSKA (reference sequence). V lost 2 bases and J lost 3; bases outside the gene matches: 4. This CDR3 comprises 15 residues. The chain's CDR3 is CSARPPGGYNSPLHF. The CDR3 nucleotides are TGCAGTGCTAGACCCCCAGGGGGCTATAATTCACCCCTCCACTTT.

This clonotype has just a few counts. The chain has TRBV5-5 and TRBJ1-5, with 7 bases matching TRBD1. This CDR3 has 14 residues. From germline, CDR1 is SGHKS and CDR2 YYEKEE (reference sequence). J was trimmed by 8 bases and V by 0 bases; bases with no gene match: 5. CDR3 loop: CASSLGRGLEPQHF. CDR3 DNA sequence: TGTGCCAGCAGCTTGGGTAGGGGGCTTGAGCCCCAGCATTTT.

This chain uses TRBV29-1 with TRBJ1-2; 9 nucleotides match TRBD1. This CDR3 contains 15 residues. Germline values: CDR1 SQVTM, CDR2 ANQGSEA. V lost 3 bases, J lost 5 bases, and 10 bases stayed unmatched. CDR3 protein: CSVDSRDREPYGYTF. The CDR3 nucleotides read TGCAGCGTTGATAGCCGGGACAGGGAACCGTATGGCTACACCTTC.

At least ten counts were recorded for this clonotype. V gene TRBV20-1 combines with J gene TRBJ1-5; 10 bases agree with TRBD1. The CDR3 runs to 15 residues. Germline V gene sequence: CDR1 DFQATT, CDR2 SNEGSKA (reference sequence). J was trimmed by 6 bases and V by 2 bases; bases with no gene match: 7. This CDR3 is CSARPTGGEGQPQHF. The CDR3 DNA reads TGCAGTGCTAGACCGACAGGGGGCGAGGGTCAGCCCCAGCATTTT.

In its sample, this clonotype was seen many times. This chain connects TRBV12-3 or TRBV12-4 to TRBJ2-3; possibly TRBD1 or TRBD2 for D (5 bases each). V gave up 8 bases and J gave up 6 bases, with 18 bases separating them. The CDR3 extends over 14 amino acids. The chain's CDR3 is CASQGGGPKDTQYF. The CDR3 DNA reads TGTGCCAGCCAGGGTGGGGGTCCCAAGGATACGCAGTATTTT.

The chain links TRBV14 to TRBJ2-2; D uncertain. CDR3 length: 15 residues. CDR1 SGHDN and CDR2 FVKESK come from the germline V gene. Trimming left V 1 base short and J 5 bases short, with 11 bases between. The CDR3 DNA is TGTGCCAGCAGCCAAGTCCTCGCCGGAACCGGGGAGCTGTTTTTT. It is translated as CASSQVLAGTGELFF.

This rearrangement joins TRBV5-1 to TRBJ1-1; D gene ambiguous. The V gene's germline CDR1 is SGHRS and CDR2 YFSETQ. The CDR3 runs to 14 residues. V was pared by 1 base and J by 4 bases, with 11 bases between. This CDR3 is CASSLLPRATEAFF. For the CDR3, the DNA is TGCGCCAGCAGCTTGCTCCCTCGGGCCACTGAAGCTTTCTTT.

The chain joins TRBV28 to TRBJ2-1, with 9 bases identical to TRBD2. Germline lookup yields CDR1 MDHEN and CDR2 SYDVKM. This CDR3 has 15 amino acids. Trimming removed 5 bases from V and 8 bases from J; junction bases left unmatched: 10. In DNA form, the CDR3 reads TGTGCCAGCAGTGTCCCGCGGGAGGGCCGTGATGAGCAGTTCTTC. Protein: CASSVPREGRDEQFF.

The chain joins TRBV12-3 or TRBV12-4 to TRBJ2-2, with 9 positions matching TRBD2. V shed 3 bases, J shed 5 bases, and the junction held 7 bases outside the gene matches. The CDR3 is made up of 16 amino acids. CDR3 region: CASSFGGGALTGELFF. The CDR3 DNA reads TGTGCCAGCAGTTTTGGCGGGGGGGCTTTAACCGGGGAGCTGTTTTTT.

V is TRBV7-9 and J is TRBJ2-1, with 12 bases fitting TRBD1. Germline CDR1 reads SEHNR; CDR2 reads FQNEAQ (reference sequence). The J segment lost 9 bases and the V segment lost 8 bases, leaving 8 bases of the junction unmatched. The CDR3 is made up of 14 amino acids. CDR3 protein: CASWMGQGAGEQFF. In DNA, the CDR3 is TGTGCCAGCTGGATGGGACAGGGGGCAGGTGAGCAGTTCTTC.

This rearrangement joins TRBV6-5 to TRBJ2-7; D may correspond to TRBD1 or TRBD2 (6 bases each). The CDR3 runs to 13 residues. Germline-derived CDR1 and CDR2 are MNHEY and SVGAGI. V gave up 2 bases and J gave up 3 bases, with 8 bases separating them. CDR3 in DNA: TGTGCCAGCAGTTACGGGGGGCTCTACGAGCAGTACTTC. Its translation: CASSYGGLYEQYF.

This clonotype was seen more than once but under ten times. This chain links TRBV24-1 with TRBJ2-5; 10 nucleotides align to TRBD1. J gave up 5 bases and V 2 bases, and 10 bases lay outside the gene matches. Germline values: CDR1 KGHDR, CDR2 SFDVKD. The CDR3 spans 17 residues. The CDR3 is CATSDSPGQGFGETQYF. CDR3 DNA: TGTGCCACCAGTGATTCTCCGGGACAGGGGTTTGGGGAGACCCAGTACTTC.

This chain uses TRBV11-3 with TRBJ2-3, with TRBD1 identical over 8 bases. V was pared by 4 bases and J by 4 bases, with 10 bases of the junction left unmatched. The CDR3 has 16 residues. CDR1 and CDR2 from the germline V gene are SGHNT and YENEEA. The CDR3 protein is CASSSSRGLFADTQYF. For the CDR3, the DNA is TGTGCCAGCAGCTCATCCAGGGGGCTGTTCGCAGATACGCAGTATTTT.

The chain carries TRBV24-1 and TRBJ1-5; TRBD1 is a possible D gene (5 bases). Trimming left V 4 bases short and J 7 bases short, with 10 bases between. The CDR3 spans 13 residues. Germline CDR1 KGHDR, CDR2 SFDVKD. CDR3 sequence: CATSDHTGQPQHF. CDR3 nucleotides: TGTGCCACCAGTGACCATACAGGCCAGCCCCAGCATTTT.

This rearrangement joins TRBV30 to TRBJ2-1; TRBD2 matches at 8 bases. This CDR3 region has 13 residues. Looked up from germline, CDR1 is GTSNPN and CDR2 is SVGIG (reference sequence). The V and J ends lost 4 bases and 9 bases, in that order; junction bases with no gene match: 8. Here the CDR3 reads CAWTFGLAAEQFF. DNA of the CDR3: TGTGCCTGGACCTTCGGACTAGCTGCTGAGCAGTTCTTC.

The table lists this clonotype with a few counts. The rearrangement links TRBV7-3 to TRBJ2-7; D is possibly TRBD1 (5 bases). From germline, CDR1 is SGHTA and CDR2 FQGTGA. This CDR3 is built from 15 residues. V lost 2 bases and J lost 3, with 14 bases in between. DNA for the CDR3: TGTGCCAGCAGCTTATACCCAGGGTCGATCTACGAGCAGTACTTC. This gives the protein CASSLYPGSIYEQYF.